This TCR beta chain was obtained from a study of blood T cell repertoires in COVID-19. The overall study: T cells, B-cell-depleted T cells, or PBMCs provided the cDNA or gDNA that served as material.

CDR3 length equals 11 residues. CDR1 is GTSNPN, CDR2 SVGIG, per germline (reference sequence). The V end was cut by 1 base, the J end by 13 bases, with 14 bases between. Clones were read by immunoSEQ multiplex PCR, and TCRdb kept only the in-frame ones, dropping some. Altogether over 100,000 clones are present, more than 80% being singletons, with the ten largest covering about 4.7%. The V and J genes are TRBV30 and TRBJ2-7, with D possibly TRBD1 on 6 matching bases. The sample was peripheral blood. This receptor was taken from a man in his forties or fifties with acute or convalescent COVID-19. The CDR3 sequence: CAWSEGGIHYF. The CDR3 DNA is TGTGCCTGGAGTGAAGGGGGAATACACTACTTC.